This T cell receptor (beta chain) came from a study of a mutant IDH1 vaccine in newly diagnosed glioma. Across the whole study: Among treated patients, around 62% were male and about 40% female, and mean age was about 39 years.

Time point reported: week 23, last vaccination. In every dose of vaccine, 300 ug of mutant IDH1 20-mer peptide was given alongside topical imiquimod. Donors harbored newly found WHO grade 3 or 4 IDH1-mutant, ATRX-lost astrocytomas. TCRdb's table, derived via immunoSEQ multiplex PCR, lists solely in-frame clones and lacks some. The data hold tens of thousands of clones, with roughly 76% observed a single time. The germline V gene has CDR1 SGHVS and CDR2 FNYEAQ. The CDR3 runs to 13 residues. The V and J ends lost 0 bases and 9 bases, in that order; junction bases with no gene match: 4. This clone was counted between two and nine times. The antigen is not known.

The sequence was collected from a middle-aged man with glioma. Sample: PBMCs, taken from a glioma patient whose treatment included an IDH1 peptide vaccine. The rearrangement links TRBV7-6 to TRBJ1-1; 7 bases are shared with TRBD1. Written as DNA, the CDR3 is TGTGCCAGCAGCTTAGCGTCGGGACAGAAAGCTTTCTTT. Its protein is CASSLASGQKAFF. Supplemented by reference TRBV7-6 and TRBJ1-1, the full variable domain reads GAGVSQSPRYKVTKRGQDVALRCDPISGHVSLYWYRQALGQGPEFLTYFNYEAQQDKSGLPNDRFSAERPEGSISTLTIQRTEQRDSAMYRCASSLASGQKAFFGQGTRLTVV.